This T cell receptor (beta chain) was sequenced for a study of blood T cells in healthy people across ages. Healthy Caucasian individuals from Russia aged 6 to 90 were enrolled as donors. The CDR3 sequence is 13 residues long. The germline V gene has CDR1 SQVTM and CDR2 ANQGSEA. Trimming removed 8 bases from V and 11 bases from J; junction bases left unmatched: 15. Combining a sample-barcoded 5' primer with a J-beta primer mix, a second PCR ran for about 7 to 11 cycles. TCRdb analysed the 5' RACE reads with MiXCR anew, one entry per CDR3 protein. The sample includes 1,300,000 or so distinct CDR3 sequences, around 59% of them seen just once.

The receptor was isolated from a man aged 18 to 29 in good health. Sequencing was performed on blood. V and J are TRBV29-1 and TRBJ2-5; 9 nucleotides agree with TRBD1. CDR3 DNA sequence: TGCAGCATCCGGGACAGGGATCGCCGGGAGCAGTACTTC. Amino acids: CSIRDRDRREQYF. Variable domain in full (rest from reference TRBV29-1 and TRBJ2-5): SAVISQKPSRDICQRGTSLTIQCQVDSQVTMMFWYRQQPGQSLTLIATANQGSEATYESGFVIDKFPISRPNLTFSTLTVSNMSPEDSSIYLCSIRDRDRREQYFGPGTRLLVL.